Listed below are T cell receptor beta chains from one sample, sequenced in a study of T cell changes during pregnancy in multiple sclerosis. Produced via immunoSEQ multiplex PCR; TCRdb's table is partial and in-frame only. The sample lists 70,000 to 90,000 clones; 85% to 95% were seen once. This sample comprised peripheral blood, obtained in the first trimester of pregnancy. The receptor set was obtained from a female donor with multiple sclerosis, enrolled in a pregnancy study. The CDR3 runs from the conserved cysteine through the conserved F or W. Fields, in order: CDR3 length, V gene, D gene, clone size, J gene, CDR3 protein, CDR3 DNA. A D gene is named only where the DNA matches it firmly. The size entry is marked missing in some rows and otherwise reads once, few, many or a size class.

CDR3 length: 11; V gene: TRBV2; D gene: -; clone size: once; J gene: TRBJ2-3; CDR3 protein: CASSYTDTQYF; CDR3 DNA: TGTGCCAGCTCTTACACAGATACGCAGTATTTT
CDR3 length: 14; V gene: TRBV27; D gene: -; clone size: -; J gene: TRBJ2-7; CDR3 protein: CASSLRLGGDEQYF; CDR3 DNA: TGTGCCAGCAGTTTACGCCTAGGTGGTGACGAGCAGTACTTC
CDR3 length: 16; V gene: TRBV5-1; D gene: TRBD1; clone size: -; J gene: TRBJ2-2; CDR3 protein: CASSGRDRGFTGELFF; CDR3 DNA: TGCGCCAGCAGCGGACGGGACAGGGGATTCACCGGGGAGCTGTTTTTT
CDR3 length: 17; V gene: TRBV5-4; D gene: TRBD1; clone size: -; J gene: TRBJ1-2; CDR3 protein: CASSLGQGPPLNYGYTF; CDR3 DNA: TGTGCCAGCAGCCTCGGACAGGGTCCGCCTTTAAACTATGGCTACACCTTC
CDR3 length: 16; V gene: TRBV11-2; D gene: -; clone size: -; J gene: TRBJ1-2; CDR3 protein: CASSLVAGLQNYGYTF; CDR3 DNA: TGTGCCAGCAGCTTAGTCGCGGGGCTCCAAAACTATGGCTACACCTTC
CDR3 length: 13; V gene: TRBV28; D gene: -; clone size: -; J gene: TRBJ2-1; CDR3 protein: CASSQTSYNEQFF; CDR3 DNA: TGTGCCAGCAGTCAGACTAGTTACAATGAGCAGTTCTTC
CDR3 length: 15; V gene: TRBV7-9; D gene: TRBD1; clone size: -; J gene: TRBJ1-1; CDR3 protein: CASILEGQRNTEAFF; CDR3 DNA: TGTGCCAGCATCCTTGAGGGACAGAGGAACACTGAAGCTTTCTTT
CDR3 length: 14; V gene: TRBV13; D gene: TRBD1; clone size: -; J gene: TRBJ1-4; CDR3 protein: CASSRGQGDEKLFF; CDR3 DNA: TGTGCCAGCAGCCGAGGACAGGGTGATGAAAAACTGTTTTTT
CDR3 length: 14; V gene: TRBV6-5; D gene: TRBD1; clone size: once; J gene: TRBJ1-4; CDR3 protein: CASKPGQRDEKLFF; CDR3 DNA: TGTGCCAGCAAACCGGGACAGAGGGATGAAAAACTGTTTTTT
CDR3 length: 18; V gene: TRBV4-1; D gene: TRBD1; clone size: -; J gene: TRBJ2-3; CDR3 protein: CASSQETARDSYTDTQYF; CDR3 DNA: TGCGCCAGCAGCCAGGAAACAGCCCGGGACAGCTACACAGATACGCAGTATTTT
CDR3 length: 16; V gene: TRBV9; D gene: -; clone size: -; J gene: TRBJ1-4; CDR3 protein: CASSAGGTSTNEKLFF; CDR3 DNA: TGTGCCAGCAGCGCGGGGGGAACCTCAACTAATGAAAAACTGTTTTTT
CDR3 length: 14; V gene: TRBV5-1; D gene: TRBD2; clone size: -; J gene: TRBJ2-7; CDR3 protein: CASSRTSDGYEQYF; CDR3 DNA: TGCGCCAGCAGCCGGACTAGCGATGGCTACGAGCAGTACTTC
CDR3 length: 14; V gene: TRBV2; D gene: -; clone size: -; J gene: TRBJ1-3; CDR3 protein: CASSGQSAGNTIYF; CDR3 DNA: TGTGCCAGCAGTGGACAATCTGCTGGAAACACCATATATTTT
CDR3 length: 17; V gene: TRBV4-2; D gene: TRBD2; clone size: once; J gene: TRBJ2-3; CDR3 protein: CASSQEPSGGQGDTQYF; CDR3 DNA: TGTGCCAGCAGCCAAGAGCCTAGCGGGGGGCAGGGAGATACGCAGTATTTT
CDR3 length: 15; V gene: TRBV5-1; D gene: TRBD2; clone size: -; J gene: TRBJ2-7; CDR3 protein: CASSLKAGGTNEQYF; CDR3 DNA: TGCGCCAGCAGCTTAAAAGCGGGAGGAACCAACGAGCAGTACTTC
CDR3 length: 15; V gene: TRBV10-3; D gene: TRBD1; clone size: -; J gene: TRBJ2-5; CDR3 protein: CAISVEAGGVGTQYF; CDR3 DNA: TGTGCCATCAGTGTGGAAGCAGGGGGCGTCGGGACCCAGTACTTC
CDR3 length: 19; V gene: TRBV4-1; D gene: TRBD1; clone size: -; J gene: TRBJ2-3; CDR3 protein: CASSQARLSGQGITDTQYF; CDR3 DNA: TGCGCCAGCAGCCAAGCTAGGTTGTCGGGACAGGGGATCACAGATACGCAGTATTTT
CDR3 length: 12; V gene: TRBV6-5; D gene: -; clone size: -; J gene: TRBJ1-6; CDR3 protein: CASSESQSPLHF; CDR3 DNA: TGTGCCAGCAGTGAATCTCAGTCACCCCTCCACTTT
CDR3 length: 14; V gene: TRBV27; D gene: TRBD2; clone size: once; J gene: TRBJ2-1; CDR3 protein: CASSSTSAYNEQFF; CDR3 DNA: TGTGCCAGCAGTTCTACTAGCGCCTACAATGAGCAGTTCTTC
CDR3 length: 15; V gene: TRBV18; D gene: -; clone size: -; J gene: TRBJ2-5; CDR3 protein: CASSPWSVGRETQYF; CDR3 DNA: TGTGCCAGCTCACCATGGAGCGTGGGTAGAGAGACCCAGTACTTC
CDR3 length: 14; V gene: TRBV4-2; D gene: TRBD1; clone size: -; J gene: TRBJ2-7; CDR3 protein: CASSQTGGVYEQYF; CDR3 DNA: TGTGCCAGCAGCCAAACAGGGGGCGTGTACGAGCAGTACTTC
CDR3 length: 15; V gene: TRBV25-1; D gene: TRBD1; clone size: once; J gene: TRBJ2-1; CDR3 protein: CASSDRDRITNEQFF; CDR3 DNA: TGTGCCAGCAGTGACCGGGACAGGATAACCAATGAGCAGTTCTTC
CDR3 length: 14; V gene: TRBV11-2; D gene: TRBD2; clone size: once; J gene: TRBJ2-7; CDR3 protein: CASSLGGRGDEQYF; CDR3 DNA: TGTGCCAGCAGCTTAGGCGGGAGAGGCGACGAGCAGTACTTC
CDR3 length: 13; V gene: TRBV11-3; D gene: -; clone size: -; J gene: TRBJ2-2; CDR3 protein: CASSLTRTGELFF; CDR3 DNA: TGTGCCAGCAGCCTAACTCGCACCGGGGAGCTGTTTTTT
CDR3 length: 16; V gene: TRBV4-2; D gene: TRBD2; clone size: -; J gene: TRBJ2-1; CDR3 protein: CASSQGLAGGYNEQFF; CDR3 DNA: TGTGCCAGCAGCCAGGGACTAGCGGGGGGCTACAATGAGCAGTTCTTC
CDR3 length: 12; V gene: TRBV11-2; D gene: -; clone size: -; J gene: TRBJ2-7; CDR3 protein: CASSTDSYEQYF; CDR3 DNA: TGTGCCAGCAGCACCGACAGCTACGAGCAGTACTTC
CDR3 length: 13; V gene: TRBV2; D gene: TRBD1; clone size: -; J gene: TRBJ1-5; CDR3 protein: CASSGQGNQPQHF; CDR3 DNA: TGTGCCAGCAGCGGACAGGGCAATCAGCCCCAGCATTTT
CDR3 length: 16; V gene: TRBV7-8; D gene: -; clone size: -; J gene: TRBJ2-2; CDR3 protein: CASSLKWGPTTGELFF; CDR3 DNA: TGTGCCAGCAGCTTAAAATGGGGCCCGACCACCGGGGAGCTGTTTTTT
CDR3 length: 13; V gene: TRBV2; D gene: TRBD1; clone size: -; J gene: TRBJ1-1; CDR3 protein: CASTYRGETEAFF; CDR3 DNA: TGTGCCAGCACATACAGGGGGGAGACTGAAGCTTTCTTT
CDR3 length: 18; V gene: TRBV4-3; D gene: -; clone size: -; J gene: TRBJ2-1; CDR3 protein: CASSQGTTSSAVYNEQFF; CDR3 DNA: TGCGCCAGCAGCCAAGGGACAACTAGCAGCGCCGTCTACAATGAGCAGTTCTTC
CDR3 length: 15; V gene: TRBV4-1; D gene: TRBD2; clone size: -; J gene: TRBJ2-7; CDR3 protein: CASSPREGGTYEQYF; CDR3 DNA: TGCGCCAGCAGCCCTCGGGAGGGCGGCACCTACGAGCAGTACTTC
CDR3 length: 13; V gene: TRBV28; D gene: TRBD2; clone size: -; J gene: TRBJ2-7; CDR3 protein: CATHGGVPNEQYF; CDR3 DNA: TGTGCCACACACGGGGGGGTACCGAACGAGCAGTACTTC
CDR3 length: 15; V gene: TRBV11-2; D gene: TRBD2; clone size: -; J gene: TRBJ2-1; CDR3 protein: CASSPTGREDNEQFF; CDR3 DNA: TGTGCCAGCAGCCCAACGGGGCGGGAGGATAATGAGCAGTTCTTC
CDR3 length: 15; V gene: TRBV7-9; D gene: TRBD1; clone size: -; J gene: TRBJ2-5; CDR3 protein: CASSLAGGGQETQYF; CDR3 DNA: TGTGCCAGCAGCTTAGCAGGGGGCGGCCAAGAGACCCAGTACTTC
CDR3 length: 17; V gene: TRBV4-3; D gene: TRBD2; clone size: -; J gene: TRBJ2-3; CDR3 protein: CASSQSRSTSGTDTQYF; CDR3 DNA: TGCGCCAGCAGCCAATCTCGGAGCACTAGCGGCACAGATACGCAGTATTTT
CDR3 length: 12; V gene: TRBV28; D gene: -; clone size: -; J gene: TRBJ2-3; CDR3 protein: CASSLLRDTQYF; CDR3 DNA: TGTGCCAGCAGTTTATTGAGAGATACGCAGTATTTT
CDR3 length: 16; V gene: TRBV11-1; D gene: -; clone size: -; J gene: TRBJ1-3; CDR3 protein: CASSAGGSGSGNTIYF; CDR3 DNA: TGTGCCAGCAGCGCGGGAGGATCTGGGTCTGGAAACACCATATATTTT
CDR3 length: 17; V gene: TRBV5-4; D gene: TRBD2; clone size: -; J gene: TRBJ2-2; CDR3 protein: CASSDFRRGGRTGELFF; CDR3 DNA: TGTGCCAGCAGCGACTTTCGGCGGGGGGGCCGCACCGGGGAGCTGTTTTTT
CDR3 length: 16; V gene: TRBV5-1; D gene: -; clone size: -; J gene: TRBJ1-2; CDR3 protein: CASSSSGAGIDYGYTF; CDR3 DNA: TGCGCCAGCAGCTCCTCTGGGGCAGGAATCGACTATGGCTACACCTTC
CDR3 length: 17; V gene: TRBV27; D gene: -; clone size: few; J gene: TRBJ2-7; CDR3 protein: CASSFLRTGGDTYEQYF; CDR3 DNA: TGTGCCAGCAGTTTTTTAAGGACAGGAGGGGATACCTACGAGCAGTACTTC
CDR3 length: 13; V gene: TRBV9; D gene: TRBD1; clone size: -; J gene: TRBJ1-1; CDR3 protein: CASSLTGGATTFF; CDR3 DNA: TGTGCCAGCTCTTTGACAGGGGGCGCAACTACTTTCTTT
CDR3 length: 11; V gene: TRBV6-5; D gene: -; clone size: -; J gene: TRBJ2-3; CDR3 protein: CASTSADTQYF; CDR3 DNA: TGTGCCAGCACTAGTGCAGATACGCAGTATTTT
CDR3 length: 14; V gene: TRBV5-4; D gene: TRBD1; clone size: -; J gene: TRBJ1-2; CDR3 protein: CASSIGQVMRGYTF; CDR3 DNA: TGTGCCAGCAGCATTGGACAGGTTATGCGGGGCTACACCTTC
CDR3 length: 14; V gene: TRBV2; D gene: -; clone size: -; J gene: TRBJ2-7; CDR3 protein: CASTIRDILSEQYF; CDR3 DNA: TGTGCCAGCACCATTAGGGACATTTTATCCGAGCAGTACTTC
CDR3 length: 13; V gene: TRBV27; D gene: -; clone size: -; J gene: TRBJ2-7; CDR3 protein: CASSLLSSYEQYF; CDR3 DNA: TGTGCCAGCAGTTTACTCTCTTCTTACGAGCAGTACTTC
CDR3 length: 15; V gene: TRBV5-1; D gene: TRBD1; clone size: -; J gene: TRBJ2-2; CDR3 protein: CASSPRTGTGGELFF; CDR3 DNA: TGCGCCAGCAGCCCCCGGACAGGTACTGGGGGGGAGCTGTTTTTT
CDR3 length: 13; V gene: TRBV7-9; D gene: -; clone size: -; J gene: TRBJ2-5; CDR3 protein: CASSSRDLETQYF; CDR3 DNA: TGTGCCAGCAGCTCCCGGGACTTAGAGACCCAGTACTTC
CDR3 length: 15; V gene: TRBV2; D gene: TRBD2; clone size: -; J gene: TRBJ2-3; CDR3 protein: CASRRLALKTDTQYF; CDR3 DNA: TGTGCCAGCAGGAGACTAGCTCTTAAAACAGATACGCAGTATTTT
CDR3 length: 16; V gene: TRBV2; D gene: TRBD1; clone size: -; J gene: TRBJ2-7; CDR3 protein: CASSEALPGQAYEQYF; CDR3 DNA: TGTGCCAGCAGTGAGGCCTTACCGGGACAGGCCTACGAGCAGTACTTC
CDR3 length: 16; V gene: TRBV18; D gene: TRBD2; clone size: -; J gene: TRBJ2-5; CDR3 protein: CASSPDRRGAEETQYF; CDR3 DNA: TGTGCCAGCTCACCGGATAGGCGGGGGGCGGAGGAGACCCAGTACTTC
CDR3 length: 15; V gene: TRBV5-5; D gene: TRBD1; clone size: -; J gene: TRBJ1-1; CDR3 protein: CASSLAGTVNTEAFF; CDR3 DNA: TGTGCCAGCAGCTTAGCCGGGACAGTGAACACTGAAGCTTTCTTT
CDR3 length: 15; V gene: TRBV5-4; D gene: TRBD1; clone size: -; J gene: TRBJ2-3; CDR3 protein: CASRTGTGPTDTQYF; CDR3 DNA: TGTGCCAGCAGAACCGGGACAGGGCCCACAGATACGCAGTATTTT
CDR3 length: 14; V gene: TRBV29-1; D gene: TRBD2; clone size: -; J gene: TRBJ2-3; CDR3 protein: CSVRLAVLTDTQYF; CDR3 DNA: TGCAGCGTTCGACTAGCGGTGCTCACAGATACGCAGTATTTT
CDR3 length: 16; V gene: TRBV5-1; D gene: -; clone size: -; J gene: TRBJ2-1; CDR3 protein: CASSLVVRASYNEQFF; CDR3 DNA: TGCGCCAGCAGCTTGGTTGTGCGGGCCTCCTACAATGAGCAGTTCTTC
CDR3 length: 11; V gene: TRBV20-1; D gene: -; clone size: -; J gene: TRBJ2-3; CDR3 protein: CSVSSTDTQYF; CDR3 DNA: TGCAGTGTTTCTAGCACAGATACGCAGTATTTT
CDR3 length: 13; V gene: TRBV12-5; D gene: -; clone size: -; J gene: TRBJ2-5; CDR3 protein: CASGSGGQETQYF; CDR3 DNA: TGTGCTAGTGGTTCCGGGGGCCAAGAGACCCAGTACTTC
CDR3 length: 13; V gene: TRBV5-4; D gene: -; clone size: few; J gene: TRBJ1-6; CDR3 protein: CASSLDRDYSLHF; CDR3 DNA: TGTGCCAGCAGCTTGGACAGGGATTATTCCCTCCACTTT